This T cell receptor (beta chain) comes out of a study of blood T cell repertoires in COVID-19. Allocation to cohorts depended on clinical history reported by the participants. This clone appeared once. Clones were sequenced by immunoSEQ multiplex PCR, and TCRdb holds only the in-frame ones, with some missing. The sample yields about 330,000 clones, 88% seen once. CDR1 MNHEY and CDR2 SVGAGI come from the germline V gene. This CDR3 is built from 13 residues. Trimming removed 6 bases at V and 1 base at J, with 9 bases between. The clonotype comes from a man in his thirties or forties who had recovered from COVID-19. V usage is TRBV6-5 and J usage is TRBJ1-1; D gene ambiguous. Sequenced sample: PBMCs or T cells enriched from blood (not recorded which). The CDR3: CASSETENTEAFF. The DNA for the CDR3 is TGTGCCAGCAGCGAGACTGAGAACACTGAAGCTTTCTTT.